These T cell receptor beta chains were read from a single sample in a study of cytomegalovirus exposure and HLA in healthy donors. Measured with immunoSEQ multiplex PCR; TCRdb has only the in-frame clones, and not every one. The table records fewer than 200,000 clones, about four fifths of them present only once. Sample: PBMCs. Receptors were obtained from a man aged 25 to 45 in good health and CMV-seronegative. CDR3s include the opening cysteine and the closing phenylalanine or tryptophan.

CASSQDEPGPYEQYF	TRBJ2-7	TRBV4-3
CASSRGTSGGANEQFF	TRBJ2-1	TRBV7-3
CASGAEVTDTQYF	TRBJ2-3	TRBV2
CASSLIQTGAGELFF	TRBJ2-2	TRBV11-1
CASSLARGQGYF	TRBJ2-5	TRBV7-8
CAWISRGENTEAFF	TRBJ1-1	TRBV30
CASSLTGVGEAFF	TRBJ1-1	TRBV7-9
CSAKGQGSYGYTF	TRBJ1-2	TRBV29-1
CASSLISDQPQHF	TRBJ1-5	TRBV28
CASQRNGESYEQYF	TRBJ2-7	TRBV7-9
CASSLSSLQRAEAFF	TRBJ1-1	TRBV11-1
CATASAGGYEQYF	TRBJ2-7	TRBV25-1
CSAKGGQRYEQYF	TRBJ2-7	TRBV29-1
CASSSWGRLNSNQPQHF	TRBJ1-5	TRBV27
CASSPTGPNTGELFF	TRBJ2-2	TRBV5-5
CASASGGAGETQYF	TRBJ2-5	TRBV7-2
CASSSSDRVGAFF	TRBJ1-1	TRBV28
CASSGTGRGQETQYF	TRBJ2-5	TRBV27
CASSSGLGYTF	TRBJ1-2	TRBV28
CAWTITGTGPPTIEAFF	TRBJ1-1	TRBV30
CASSRQLSGSGDEQYF	TRBJ2-7	TRBV27
CASSAPEGASTEAFF	TRBJ1-1	TRBV5-1
CASSQLRSGVAGYTF	TRBJ1-2	TRBV14
CASSPPYSYEQYF	TRBJ2-7	TRBV7-3
CASSLRAPYEQYF	TRBJ2-7	TRBV28
CASSVGTSGELQYF	TRBJ2-7	TRBV9
CAHSGRGGEQYF	TRBJ2-7	TRBV30
CASSFSSNTEAFF	TRBJ1-1	TRBV7-2
CASEGGLAGTRTQFF	TRBJ2-1	TRBV9
CASTRDRGSTDTQYF	TRBJ2-3	TRBV2
CASSASGKGGDTQYF	TRBJ2-3	TRBV11-3
CASRRQGAQDNYGYTF	TRBJ1-2	TRBV19
CASSFSPQHF	TRBJ1-5	TRBV28
CASSSRGVLMNTEAFF	TRBJ1-1	TRBV28
CAIPDRARSNTGELFF	TRBJ2-2	TRBV28
CSAPGQVSYNEQFF	TRBJ2-1	TRBV29-1
CSVQGALGEQYF	TRBJ2-7	TRBV29-1